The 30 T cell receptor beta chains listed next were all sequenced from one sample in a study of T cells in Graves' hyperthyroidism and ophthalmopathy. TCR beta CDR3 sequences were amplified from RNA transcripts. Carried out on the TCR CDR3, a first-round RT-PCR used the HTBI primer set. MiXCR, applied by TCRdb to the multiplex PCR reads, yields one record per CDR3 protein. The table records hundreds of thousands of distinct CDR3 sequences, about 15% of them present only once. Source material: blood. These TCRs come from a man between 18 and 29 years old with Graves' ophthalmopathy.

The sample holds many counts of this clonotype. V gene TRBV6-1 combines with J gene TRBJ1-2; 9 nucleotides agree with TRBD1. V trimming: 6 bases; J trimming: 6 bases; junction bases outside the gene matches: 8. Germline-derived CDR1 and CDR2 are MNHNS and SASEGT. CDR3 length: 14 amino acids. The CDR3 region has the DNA TGTGCCAGCAGCTCCGGGACAGGGTTAAATGGCTACACCTTC. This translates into CASSSGTGLNGYTF.

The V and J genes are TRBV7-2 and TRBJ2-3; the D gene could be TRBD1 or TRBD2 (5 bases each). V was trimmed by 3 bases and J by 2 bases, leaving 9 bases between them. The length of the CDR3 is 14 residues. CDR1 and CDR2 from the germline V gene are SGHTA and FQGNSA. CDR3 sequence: CASSFMGDTDTQYF. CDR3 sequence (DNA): TGTGCCAGCAGCTTTATGGGGGACACAGATACGCAGTATTTT.

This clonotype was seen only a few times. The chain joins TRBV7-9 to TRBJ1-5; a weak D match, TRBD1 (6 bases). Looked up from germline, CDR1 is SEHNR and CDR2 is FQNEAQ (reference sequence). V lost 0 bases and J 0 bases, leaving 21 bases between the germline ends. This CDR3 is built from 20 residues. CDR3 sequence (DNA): TGTGCCAGCAGCTTAGCGATTTTTGGCAGGGGCTCGGATAGCAATCAGCCCCAGCATTTT. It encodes CASSLAIFGRGSDSNQPQHF. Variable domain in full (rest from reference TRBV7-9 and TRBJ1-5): DTGVSQNPRHKITKRGQNVTFRCDPISEHNRLYWYRQTLGQGPEFLTYFQNEAQLEKSRLLSDRFSAERPKGSFSTLEIQRTEQGDSAMYLCASSLAIFGRGSDSNQPQHFGDGTRLSIL.

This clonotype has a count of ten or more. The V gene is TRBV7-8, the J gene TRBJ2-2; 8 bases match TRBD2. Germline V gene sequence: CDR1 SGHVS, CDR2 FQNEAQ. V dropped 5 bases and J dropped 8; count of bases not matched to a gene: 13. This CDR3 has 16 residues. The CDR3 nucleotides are TGTGCCAGCAGCGGAACCGGACTAGCTTTAATAGGGGAGCTGTTTTTT. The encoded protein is CASSGTGLALIGELFF.

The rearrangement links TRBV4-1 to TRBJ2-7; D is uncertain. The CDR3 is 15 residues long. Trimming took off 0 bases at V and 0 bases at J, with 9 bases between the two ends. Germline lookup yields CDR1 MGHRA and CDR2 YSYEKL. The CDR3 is CASSQERTASYEQYF. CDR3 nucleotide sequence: TGCGCCAGCAGCCAAGAACGAACAGCCTCCTACGAGCAGTACTTC.

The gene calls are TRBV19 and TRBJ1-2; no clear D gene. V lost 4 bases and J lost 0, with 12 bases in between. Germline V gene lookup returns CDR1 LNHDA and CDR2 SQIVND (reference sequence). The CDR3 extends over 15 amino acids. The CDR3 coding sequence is TGTGCCAGTAGTAGGCGGATACGAGCTAACTATGGCTACACCTTC. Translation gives CASSRRIRANYGYTF.

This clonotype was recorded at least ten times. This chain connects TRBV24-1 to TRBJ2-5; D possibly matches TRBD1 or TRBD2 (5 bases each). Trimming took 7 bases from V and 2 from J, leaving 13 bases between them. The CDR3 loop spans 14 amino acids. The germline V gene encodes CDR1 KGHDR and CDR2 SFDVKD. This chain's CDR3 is CATSTQWGQETQYF. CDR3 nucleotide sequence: TGTGCCACCAGCACACAATGGGGGCAAGAGACCCAGTACTTC.

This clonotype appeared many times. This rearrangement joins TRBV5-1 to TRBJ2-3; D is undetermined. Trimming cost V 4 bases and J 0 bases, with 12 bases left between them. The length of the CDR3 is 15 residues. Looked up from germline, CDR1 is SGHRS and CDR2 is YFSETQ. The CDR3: CASSHLGASTDTQYF. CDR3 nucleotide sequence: TGCGCCAGCAGCCACCTCGGTGCCAGCACAGATACGCAGTATTTT.

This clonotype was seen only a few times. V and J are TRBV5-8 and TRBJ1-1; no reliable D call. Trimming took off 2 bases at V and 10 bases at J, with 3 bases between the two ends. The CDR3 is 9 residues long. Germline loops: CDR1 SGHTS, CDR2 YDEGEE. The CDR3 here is CASSLIAFF. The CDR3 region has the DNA TGTGCCAGCAGCTTAATAGCTTTCTTT. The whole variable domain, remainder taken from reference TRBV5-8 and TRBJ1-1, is EAGVTQSPTHLIKTRGQQATLRCSPISGHTSVYWYQQALGLGLQFLLWYDEGEERNRGNFPPRFSGRQFPNYSSELNVNALELEDSALYLCASSLIAFFGQGTRLTVV.

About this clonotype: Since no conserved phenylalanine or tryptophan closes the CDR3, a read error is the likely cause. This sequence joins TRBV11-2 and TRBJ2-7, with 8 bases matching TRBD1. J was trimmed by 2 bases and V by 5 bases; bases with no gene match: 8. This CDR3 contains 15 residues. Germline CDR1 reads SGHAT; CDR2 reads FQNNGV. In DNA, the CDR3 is TGTGCCAGCAGCCAAGCAAACAGGGGGGCCTACGAGCAGTACTCC. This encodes CASSQANRGAYEQYS.

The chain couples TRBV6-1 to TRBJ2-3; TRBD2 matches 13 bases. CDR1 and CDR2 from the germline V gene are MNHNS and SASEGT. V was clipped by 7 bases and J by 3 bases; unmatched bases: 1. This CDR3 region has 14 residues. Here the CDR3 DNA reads TGTGCCAGCAAGACTAGCGGGGGGACAGATACGCAGTATTTT. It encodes CASKTSGGTDTQYF.

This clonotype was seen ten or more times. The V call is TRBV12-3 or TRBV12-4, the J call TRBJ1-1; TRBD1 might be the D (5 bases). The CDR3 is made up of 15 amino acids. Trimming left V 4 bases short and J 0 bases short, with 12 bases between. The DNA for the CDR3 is TGTGCCAGCAGTTCACGACAGACCATGAACACTGAAGCTTTCTTT. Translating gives CASSSRQTMNTEAFF.

In DNA form, the CDR3 reads TGTGCCAGCAGTGGACAGGGGGTGTCTGGGGCCAACGTCCTGACTTTC. It is translated as CASSGQGVSGANVLTF. V usage is TRBV6-4 and J usage is TRBJ2-6; 9 nucleotides match TRBD1. Germline trimming cut 4 bases from V and 1 base from J; bases unmatched to any gene: 2. This CDR3 spans 16 amino acids. Per germline, CDR1 MRHNA and CDR2 SNTAGT.

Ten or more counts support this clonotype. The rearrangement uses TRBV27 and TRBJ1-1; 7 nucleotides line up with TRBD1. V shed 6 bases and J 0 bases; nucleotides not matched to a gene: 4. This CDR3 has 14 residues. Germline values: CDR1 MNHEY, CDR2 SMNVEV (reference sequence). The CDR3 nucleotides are TGTGCCAGCAGCATCGACAGGGTGAACACTGAAGCTTTCTTT. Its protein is CASSIDRVNTEAFF.

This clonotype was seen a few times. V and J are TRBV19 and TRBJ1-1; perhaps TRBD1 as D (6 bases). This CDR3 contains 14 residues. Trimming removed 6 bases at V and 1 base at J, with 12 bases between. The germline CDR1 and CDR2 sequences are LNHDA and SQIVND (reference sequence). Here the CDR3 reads CASRKDRSNTEAFF. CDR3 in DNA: TGTGCCAGTAGGAAGGACAGATCGAACACTGAAGCTTTCTTT.

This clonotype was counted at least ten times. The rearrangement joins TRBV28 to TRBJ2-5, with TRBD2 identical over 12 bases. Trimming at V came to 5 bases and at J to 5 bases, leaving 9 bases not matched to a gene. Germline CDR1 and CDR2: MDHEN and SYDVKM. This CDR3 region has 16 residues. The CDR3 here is CASSGLAGGPVETQYF. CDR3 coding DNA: TGTGCCAGCAGTGGCCTAGCGGGAGGGCCGGTCGAGACCCAGTACTTC.

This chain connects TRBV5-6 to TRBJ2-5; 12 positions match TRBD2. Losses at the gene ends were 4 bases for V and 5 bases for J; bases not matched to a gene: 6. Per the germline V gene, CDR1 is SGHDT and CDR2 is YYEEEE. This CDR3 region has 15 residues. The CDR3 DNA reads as TGTGCCAGCAGCAGGGGGACTAGCGGGCCGGAGACCCAGTACTTC. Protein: CASSRGTSGPETQYF.

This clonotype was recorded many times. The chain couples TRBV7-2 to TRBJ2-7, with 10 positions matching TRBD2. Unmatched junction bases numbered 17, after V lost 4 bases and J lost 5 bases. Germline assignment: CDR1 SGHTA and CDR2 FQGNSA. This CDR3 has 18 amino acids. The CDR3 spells CASSYGPILAGGHDEQYF. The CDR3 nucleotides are TGTGCCAGCAGCTATGGCCCTATTTTAGCGGGGGGCCACGACGAGCAGTACTTC.

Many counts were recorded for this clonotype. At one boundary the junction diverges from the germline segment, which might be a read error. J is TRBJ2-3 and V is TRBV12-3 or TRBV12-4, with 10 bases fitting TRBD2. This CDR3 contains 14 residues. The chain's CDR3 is CASSLAGGPDTQYF. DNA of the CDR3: TGTGCCAGCAGCTTAGCGGGGGGACCAGATACGCAGTATTTT.

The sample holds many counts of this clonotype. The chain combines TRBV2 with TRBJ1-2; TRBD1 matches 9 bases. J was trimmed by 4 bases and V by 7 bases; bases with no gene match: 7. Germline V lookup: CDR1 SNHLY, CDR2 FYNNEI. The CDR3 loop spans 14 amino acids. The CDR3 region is CASTWDRVAYGYTF. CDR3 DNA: TGTGCCAGCACCTGGGACAGGGTAGCCTATGGCTACACCTTC. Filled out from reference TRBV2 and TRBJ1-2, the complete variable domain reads EPEVTQTPSHQVTQMGQEVILRCVPISNHLYFYWYRQILGQKVEFLVSFYNNEISEKSEIFDDQFSVERPDGSNFTLKIRSTKLEDSAMYFCASTWDRVAYGYTFGSGTRLTVV.

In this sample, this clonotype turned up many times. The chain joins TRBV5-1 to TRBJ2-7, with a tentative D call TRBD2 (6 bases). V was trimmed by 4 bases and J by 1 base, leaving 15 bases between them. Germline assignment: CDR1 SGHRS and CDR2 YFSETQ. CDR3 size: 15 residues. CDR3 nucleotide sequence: TGCGCCAGCAGCGCAACGGGACTGCCTTCCTACGAGCAGTACTTC. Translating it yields CASSATGLPSYEQYF.

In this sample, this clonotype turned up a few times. The CDR3 bases are TGTGCCAGCAGTGGCCTCGGCGCGAGGAGCTCCTACGAGCAGTACTTC. This translates into CASSGLGARSSYEQYF. The V gene is TRBV27, the J gene TRBJ2-7; D unclear. The V gene's germline CDR1 is MNHEY and CDR2 SMNVEV (reference sequence). V lost 5 bases and J 0 bases, leaving 17 bases between the germline ends. This CDR3 has 16 amino acids.

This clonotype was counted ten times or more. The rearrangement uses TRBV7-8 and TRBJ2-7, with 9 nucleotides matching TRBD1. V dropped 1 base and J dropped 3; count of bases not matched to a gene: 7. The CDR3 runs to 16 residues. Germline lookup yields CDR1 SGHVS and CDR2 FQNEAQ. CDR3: CASSLGVGQGSYEQYF. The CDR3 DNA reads TGTGCCAGCAGCTTAGGCGTGGGACAGGGAAGCTACGAGCAGTACTTC.

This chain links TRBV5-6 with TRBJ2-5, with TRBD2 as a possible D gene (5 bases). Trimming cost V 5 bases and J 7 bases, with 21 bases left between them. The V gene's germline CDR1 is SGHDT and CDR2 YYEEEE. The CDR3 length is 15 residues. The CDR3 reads CASRSYDYLWVTQYF. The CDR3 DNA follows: TGTGCCAGCAGAAGTTATGACTACCTGTGGGTGACCCAGTACTTC.

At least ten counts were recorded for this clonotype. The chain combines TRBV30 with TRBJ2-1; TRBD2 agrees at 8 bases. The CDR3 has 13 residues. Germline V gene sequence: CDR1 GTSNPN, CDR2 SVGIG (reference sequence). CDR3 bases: TGTGCGACCAGCGGGAGCTCCTACAATGAGCAGTTCTTC. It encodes CATSGSSYNEQFF.

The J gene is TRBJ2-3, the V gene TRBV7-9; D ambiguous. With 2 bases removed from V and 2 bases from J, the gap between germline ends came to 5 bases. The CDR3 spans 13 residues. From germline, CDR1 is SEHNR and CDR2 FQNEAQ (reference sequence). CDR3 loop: CASSLWVTDTQYF. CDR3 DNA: TGTGCCAGCAGCTTATGGGTCACAGATACGCAGTATTTT.

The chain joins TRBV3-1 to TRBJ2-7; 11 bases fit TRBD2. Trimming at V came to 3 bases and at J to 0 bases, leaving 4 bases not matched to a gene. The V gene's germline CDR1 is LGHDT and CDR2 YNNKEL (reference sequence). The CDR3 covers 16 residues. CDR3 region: CASSQGSGRASYEQYF. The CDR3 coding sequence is TGTGCCAGCAGCCAGGGTAGCGGGAGGGCCTCCTACGAGCAGTACTTC.

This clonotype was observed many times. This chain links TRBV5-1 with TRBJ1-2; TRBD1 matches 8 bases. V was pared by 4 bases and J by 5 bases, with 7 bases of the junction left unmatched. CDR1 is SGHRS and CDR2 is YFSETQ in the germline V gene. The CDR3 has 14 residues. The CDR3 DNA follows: TGCGCCAGCAGCCCCCAGGGGGCACGGTATGGCTACACCTTC. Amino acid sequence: CASSPQGARYGYTF.

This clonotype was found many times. This CDR3 reads CSVWQGRNEQFF. In nucleotides, the CDR3 is TGCAGCGTTTGGCAGGGCAGGAATGAGCAGTTCTTC. The V gene is TRBV29-1, the J gene TRBJ2-1, with a tentative D call TRBD1 (5 bases). Germline loops: CDR1 SQVTM, CDR2 ANQGSEA. V lost 5 bases and J 7 bases, leaving 12 bases between the germline ends. The CDR3 is made up of 12 amino acids.

CDR3 nucleotides: TGTGCCAGCTTCGCTAACTATGGCTACACCTTC. It translates to CASFANYGYTF. The chain employs TRBV6-2 or TRBV6-3 and TRBJ1-2; D gene ambiguous. CDR3 length: 11 residues. Looked up from germline, CDR1 is MNHEY and CDR2 is SVGEGT. V lost 8 bases, J lost 0 bases, and 4 bases lay in between.